This TCR beta chain was profiled in a study of early T cells in non-severe SARS-CoV-2 infection. The table lists this clonotype with many counts. Its antigen remains unknown. Sequence at one end of the junction differs from germline and may be a read error. Findings and limits, study-wide: VDJdb matching favored anti-spike CD8 responses, missing private and CD4 specificities.

Germline lookup yields CDR1 SEHNR and CDR2 FQNEAQ (reference sequence). The CDR3 contains 14 residues. TCRdb independently ran MiXCR on the 5' RACE reads; one entry per CDR3 protein. Of around 70,000 distinct CDR3 sequences detected, 9.5% to 15% appear once; the ten largest clones hold more than 4.5%. The receptor was derived from an adult who was a healthcare worker with PCR-confirmed SARS-CoV-2 infection or an uninfected control (not recorded which). This rearrangement joins TRBV7-9 to TRBJ2-1, with 12 bases fitting TRBD2. The sample taken for sequencing was whole blood. The CDR3 DNA sequence: TGTGCCAGCAGCCTAGCGGGAGGGCCAGATGAGCAGTTCTTC. It yields the protein CASSLAGGPDEQFF.